Listed here is a single T cell receptor (beta chain). Antigen unknown. A read error may produce the germline difference seen at one junction end. TCRbeta libraries were built with three rounds of nested PCR, modified from ARM-PCR. Each CDR3 protein is one row after TCRdb ran MiXCR on the multiplex PCR reads. The table has 78,000 or so distinct CDR3 sequences, roughly 80% seen once. Germline V CDR1 and CDR2: MGHRA, YSYEKL. The CDR3 has 13 amino acids. The template was RNA from unsorted bulk tissue. This specimen comes from a study of tumor and adjacent non-tumor tissue in lung cancer. At the level of the study: Patients comprised roughly 12 adenocarcinoma, a couple of squamous cell carcinoma and 1 small cell lung cancer. Each sample yielded around 4.2 million productive TCRbeta reads on average. Overall study findings and caveats: In normal lung, the top 100 clones were significantly more dominant than in tumor. Shorter survival was associated with higher TCR diversity in tumors.

This sequence originates from a woman aged 50 to 65 with non-small cell lung cancer. The specimen sequenced was lung tumor tissue. This chain connects TRBV4-1 to TRBJ1-1; TRBD1 might be the D (5 bases). The CDR3 DNA follows: TGTGCCAGCCACCGGCAGGGCCGGACTGAAGCTTTCTTT. Residues: CASHRQGRTEAFF.